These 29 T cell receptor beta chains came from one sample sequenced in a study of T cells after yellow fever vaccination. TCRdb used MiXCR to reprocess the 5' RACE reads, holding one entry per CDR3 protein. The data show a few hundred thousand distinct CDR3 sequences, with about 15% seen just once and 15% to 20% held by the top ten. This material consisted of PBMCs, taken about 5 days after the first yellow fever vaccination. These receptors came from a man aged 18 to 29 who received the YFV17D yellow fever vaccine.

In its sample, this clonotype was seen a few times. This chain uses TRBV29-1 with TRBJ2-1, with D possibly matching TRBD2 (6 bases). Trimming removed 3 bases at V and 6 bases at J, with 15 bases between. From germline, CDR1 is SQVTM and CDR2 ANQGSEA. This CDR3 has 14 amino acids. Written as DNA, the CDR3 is TGCAGCGTTGACATTGGGCGGGGAAGCAATGAGCAGTTCTTC. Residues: CSVDIGRGSNEQFF.

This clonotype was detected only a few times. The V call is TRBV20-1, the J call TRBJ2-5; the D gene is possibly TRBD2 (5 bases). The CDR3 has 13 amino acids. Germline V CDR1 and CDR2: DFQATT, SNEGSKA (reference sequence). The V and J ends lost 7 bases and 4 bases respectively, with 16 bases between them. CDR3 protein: CSVREPIIETQYF. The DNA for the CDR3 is TGCAGTGTCCGGGAACCGATCATAGAGACCCAGTACTTC.

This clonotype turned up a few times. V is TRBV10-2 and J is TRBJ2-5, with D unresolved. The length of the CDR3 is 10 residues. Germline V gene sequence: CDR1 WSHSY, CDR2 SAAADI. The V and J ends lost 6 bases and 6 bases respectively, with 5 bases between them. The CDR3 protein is CASRKKTQYF. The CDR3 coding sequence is TGCGCCAGCAGGAAAAAGACCCAGTACTTC.

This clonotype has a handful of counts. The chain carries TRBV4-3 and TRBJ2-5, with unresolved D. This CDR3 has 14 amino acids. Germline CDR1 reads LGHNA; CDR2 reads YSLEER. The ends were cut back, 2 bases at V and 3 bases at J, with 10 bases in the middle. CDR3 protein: CASSQSEGEETQYF. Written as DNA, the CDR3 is TGCGCCAGCAGCCAATCTGAAGGAGAAGAGACCCAGTACTTC.

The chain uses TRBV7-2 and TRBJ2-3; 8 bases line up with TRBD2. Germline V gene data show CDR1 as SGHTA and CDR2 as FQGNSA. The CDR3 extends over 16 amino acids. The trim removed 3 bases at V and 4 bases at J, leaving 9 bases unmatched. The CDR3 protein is CASSLRSSGVPDTQYF. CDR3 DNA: TGTGCCAGCAGCTTGCGTAGTAGCGGGGTGCCAGATACGCAGTATTTT.

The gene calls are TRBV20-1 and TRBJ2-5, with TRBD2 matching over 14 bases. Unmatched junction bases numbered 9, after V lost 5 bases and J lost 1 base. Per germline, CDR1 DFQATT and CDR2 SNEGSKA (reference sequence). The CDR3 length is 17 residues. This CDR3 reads CSAPTGLAGDLQETQYF. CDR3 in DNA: TGCAGTGCTCCAACGGGACTAGCGGGGGACCTCCAAGAGACCCAGTACTTC.

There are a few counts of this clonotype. CDR3 sequence (DNA): TGTGCCAGCAGCGTAGCGGGAGCGGACAATGAGCAGTTCTTC. Residues: CASSVAGADNEQFF. The genes are TRBV9 and TRBJ2-1, with D tentatively TRBD2 (6 bases). The germline V gene encodes CDR1 SGDLS and CDR2 YYNGEE. V gave up 0 bases and J gave up 5 bases, with 9 bases separating them. This CDR3 is built from 14 residues.

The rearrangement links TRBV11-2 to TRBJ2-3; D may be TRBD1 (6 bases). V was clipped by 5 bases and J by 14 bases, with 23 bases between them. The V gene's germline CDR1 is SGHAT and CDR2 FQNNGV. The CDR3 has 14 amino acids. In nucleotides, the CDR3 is TGTGCCAGCAGCCCCCGGGCCCCGGACAGCCTCAGGTATTTT. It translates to CASSPRAPDSLRYF.

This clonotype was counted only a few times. CDR3 sequence: CASSFLKGSEQYF. As DNA, the CDR3 is TGTGCCAGCAGCTTCCTAAAGGGTAGCGAGCAGTACTTC. This chain uses TRBV7-2 with TRBJ2-7; D not certain. CDR3 size: 13 residues. CDR1 and CDR2 from the germline V gene are SGHTA and FQGNSA. Trimming removed 3 bases from V and 6 bases from J, with 12 bases in between.

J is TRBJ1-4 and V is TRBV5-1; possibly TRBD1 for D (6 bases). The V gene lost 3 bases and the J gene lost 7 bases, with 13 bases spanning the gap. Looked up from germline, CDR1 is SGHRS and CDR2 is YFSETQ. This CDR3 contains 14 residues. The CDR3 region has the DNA TGCGCCAGCAGCTACCGGGACACGGGTGAAAAACTGTTTTTT. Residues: CASSYRDTGEKLFF. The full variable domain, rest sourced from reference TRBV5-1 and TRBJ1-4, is KAGVTQTPRYLIKTRGQQVTLSCSPISGHRSVSWYQQTPGQGLQFLFEYFSETQRNKGNFPGRFSGRQFSNSRSEMNVSTLELGDSALYLCASSYRDTGEKLFFGSGTQLSVL.

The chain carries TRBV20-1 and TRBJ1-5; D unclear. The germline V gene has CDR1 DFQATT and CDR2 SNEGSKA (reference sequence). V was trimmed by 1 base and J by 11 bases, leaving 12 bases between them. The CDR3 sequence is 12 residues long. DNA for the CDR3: TGCAGTGCTAGAGGGCAGCCCCAGTCCCAGCATTTT. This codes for CSARGQPQSQHF.

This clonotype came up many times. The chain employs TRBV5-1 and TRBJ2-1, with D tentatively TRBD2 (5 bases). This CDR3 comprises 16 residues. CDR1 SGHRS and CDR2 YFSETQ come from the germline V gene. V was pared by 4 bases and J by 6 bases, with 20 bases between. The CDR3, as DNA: TGCGCCAGCAGCCCAAGTCGGGGAAGGTCCCCCAATGAGCAGTTCTTC. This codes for CASSPSRGRSPNEQFF.

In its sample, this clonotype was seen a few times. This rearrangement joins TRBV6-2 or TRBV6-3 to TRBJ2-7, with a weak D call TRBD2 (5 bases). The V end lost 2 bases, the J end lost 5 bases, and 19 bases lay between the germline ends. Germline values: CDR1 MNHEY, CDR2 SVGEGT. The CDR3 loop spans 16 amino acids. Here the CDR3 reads CASSYPKAVRVNEQYF. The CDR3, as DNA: TGTGCCAGCAGTTACCCGAAGGCAGTGAGGGTAAACGAGCAGTACTTC.

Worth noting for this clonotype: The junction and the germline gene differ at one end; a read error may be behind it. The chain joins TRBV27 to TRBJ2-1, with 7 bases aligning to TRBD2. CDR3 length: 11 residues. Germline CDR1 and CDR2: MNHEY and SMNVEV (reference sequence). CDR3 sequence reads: CASSSGRGRVF. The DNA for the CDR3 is TGTGCCAGCAGTTCAGGGAGGGGCCGTGTATTC.

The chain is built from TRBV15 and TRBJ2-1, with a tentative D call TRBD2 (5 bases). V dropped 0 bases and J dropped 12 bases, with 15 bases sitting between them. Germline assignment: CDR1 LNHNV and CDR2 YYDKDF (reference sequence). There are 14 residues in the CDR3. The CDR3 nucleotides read TGTGCCACCAGCAGAGATTCCACTATAGAGGGGCAGTTCTTC. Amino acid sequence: CATSRDSTIEGQFF.

This chain's CDR3 is CASSLYPEKLFF. For the CDR3, the DNA is TGTGCCAGCAGCTTGTACCCAGAAAAACTGTTTTTT. The rearrangement joins TRBV5-6 to TRBJ1-4; D is undetermined. Germline CDR1 and CDR2: SGHDT and YYEEEE. There are 12 residues in the CDR3. Deletions cut 1 base from V and 8 bases from J, with 6 bases between.

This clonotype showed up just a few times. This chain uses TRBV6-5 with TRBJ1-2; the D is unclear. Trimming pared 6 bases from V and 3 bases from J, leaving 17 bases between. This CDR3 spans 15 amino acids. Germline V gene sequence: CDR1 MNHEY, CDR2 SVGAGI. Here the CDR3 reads CASRRATEVYYGYTF. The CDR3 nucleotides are TGTGCCAGCAGGAGGGCAACGGAAGTATACTATGGCTACACCTTC.

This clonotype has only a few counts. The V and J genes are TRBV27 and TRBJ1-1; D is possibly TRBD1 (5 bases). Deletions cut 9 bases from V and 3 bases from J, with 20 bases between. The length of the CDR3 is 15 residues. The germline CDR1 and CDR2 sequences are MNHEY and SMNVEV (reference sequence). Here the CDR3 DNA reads TGTGCCAGTCGTCCAGGGCTTGACGGCTACACTGAAGCTTTCTTT. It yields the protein CASRPGLDGYTEAFF.

This CDR3 reads CASSVGSVLYNEQFF. The CDR3 coding sequence is TGTGCCAGCAGCGTGGGCAGTGTACTTTACAATGAGCAGTTCTTC. The chain joins TRBV9 to TRBJ2-1; D is ambiguous. CDR1 is SGDLS, CDR2 YYNGEE, per germline. The V end was cut by 2 bases, the J end by 4 bases, with 13 bases between. The CDR3 totals 15 residues.

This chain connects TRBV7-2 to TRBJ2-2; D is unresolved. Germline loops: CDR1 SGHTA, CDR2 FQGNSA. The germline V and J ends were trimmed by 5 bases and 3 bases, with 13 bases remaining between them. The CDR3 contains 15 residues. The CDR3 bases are TGTGCCAGCAGCCCGATGGTAGGGTACACCGGGGAGCTGTTTTTT. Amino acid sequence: CASSPMVGYTGELFF.

The CDR3: CASSSPSIGADEAFF. In DNA form, the CDR3 reads TGTGCCAGCAGTTCCCCCTCAATTGGGGCAGACGAAGCTTTCTTT. The chain joins TRBV27 to TRBJ1-1; tentatively, D is TRBD1 (5 bases). In germline, CDR1 is MNHEY, CDR2 SMNVEV (reference sequence). Trimming removed 4 bases at V and 8 bases at J, with 20 bases between. The CDR3 extends over 15 amino acids.

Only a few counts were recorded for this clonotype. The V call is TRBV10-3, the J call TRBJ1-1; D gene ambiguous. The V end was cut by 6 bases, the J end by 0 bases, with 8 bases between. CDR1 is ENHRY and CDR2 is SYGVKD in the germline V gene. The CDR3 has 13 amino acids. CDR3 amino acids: CAIRRALNTEAFF. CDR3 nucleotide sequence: TGTGCCATCAGGAGGGCCCTGAACACTGAAGCTTTCTTT.

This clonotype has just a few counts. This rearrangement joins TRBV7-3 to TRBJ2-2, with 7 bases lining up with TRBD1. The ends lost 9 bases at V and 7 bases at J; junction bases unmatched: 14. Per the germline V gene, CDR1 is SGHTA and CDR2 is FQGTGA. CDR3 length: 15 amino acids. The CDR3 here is CASKPGQWTGGELFF. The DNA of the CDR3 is TGTGCCAGTAAACCGGGACAGTGGACAGGCGGGGAGCTGTTTTTT.

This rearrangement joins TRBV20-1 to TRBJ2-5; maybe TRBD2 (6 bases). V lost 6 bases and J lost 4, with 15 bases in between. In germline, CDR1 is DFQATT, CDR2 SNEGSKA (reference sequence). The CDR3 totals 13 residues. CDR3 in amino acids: CSAPGLEGETQYF. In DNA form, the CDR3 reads TGCAGTGCCCCGGGACTGGAGGGAGAGACCCAGTACTTC.

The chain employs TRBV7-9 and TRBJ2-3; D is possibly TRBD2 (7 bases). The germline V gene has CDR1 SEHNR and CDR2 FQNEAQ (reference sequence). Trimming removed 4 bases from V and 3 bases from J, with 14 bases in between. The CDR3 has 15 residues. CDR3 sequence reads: CASSSAGGHTDTQYF. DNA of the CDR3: TGTGCCAGCAGCTCCGCCGGGGGGCATACAGATACGCAGTATTTT.

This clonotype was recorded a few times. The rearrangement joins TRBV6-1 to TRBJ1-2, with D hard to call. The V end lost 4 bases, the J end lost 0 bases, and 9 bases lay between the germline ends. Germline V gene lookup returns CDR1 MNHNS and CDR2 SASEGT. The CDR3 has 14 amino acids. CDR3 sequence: CASSAFTANYGYTF. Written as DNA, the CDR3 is TGTGCCAGCAGTGCATTTACAGCTAACTATGGCTACACCTTC.

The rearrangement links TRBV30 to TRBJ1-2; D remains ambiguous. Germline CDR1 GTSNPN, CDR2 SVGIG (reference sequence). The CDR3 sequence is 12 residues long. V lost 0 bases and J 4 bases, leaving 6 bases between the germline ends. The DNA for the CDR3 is TGTGCCTGGAGTGTTGGACTCTATGGCTACACCTTC. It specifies CAWSVGLYGYTF.

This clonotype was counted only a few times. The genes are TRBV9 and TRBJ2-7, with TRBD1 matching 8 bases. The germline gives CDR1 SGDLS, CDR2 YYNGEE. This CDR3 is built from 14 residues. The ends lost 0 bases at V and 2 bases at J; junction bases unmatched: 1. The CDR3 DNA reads TGTGCCAGCAGCGTAGAACAGGGGGCCTACGAGCAGTACTTC. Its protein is CASSVEQGAYEQYF.

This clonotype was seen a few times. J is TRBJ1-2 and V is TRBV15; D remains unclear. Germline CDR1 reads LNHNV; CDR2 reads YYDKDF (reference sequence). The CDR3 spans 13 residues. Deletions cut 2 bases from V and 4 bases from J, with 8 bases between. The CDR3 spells CATSRRSSYGYTF. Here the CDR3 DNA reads TGTGCCACCAGCAGACGGTCCTCCTATGGCTACACCTTC.